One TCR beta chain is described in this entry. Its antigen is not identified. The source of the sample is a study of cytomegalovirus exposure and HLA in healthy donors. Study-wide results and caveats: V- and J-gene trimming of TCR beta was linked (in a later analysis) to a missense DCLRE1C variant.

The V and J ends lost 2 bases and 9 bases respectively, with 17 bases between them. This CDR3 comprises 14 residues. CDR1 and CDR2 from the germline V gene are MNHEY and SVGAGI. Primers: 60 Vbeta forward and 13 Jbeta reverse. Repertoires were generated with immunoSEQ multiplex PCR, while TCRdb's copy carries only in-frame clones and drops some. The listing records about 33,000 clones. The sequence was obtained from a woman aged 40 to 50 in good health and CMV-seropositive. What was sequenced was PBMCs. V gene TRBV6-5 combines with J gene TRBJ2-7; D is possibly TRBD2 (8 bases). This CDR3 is CASSYRGGQTPQYF. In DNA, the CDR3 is TGTGCCAGCAGTTACCGGGGGGGACAGACACCGCAGTACTTC.